This passage covers 11 T cell receptor beta chains from one sample sequenced in a study of neoadjuvant nivolumab and ipilimumab in lung cancer. Measured with immunoSEQ multiplex PCR; TCRdb has only the in-frame clones, and not every one. The sample includes some 25,000 clones, roughly 80% of them seen just once. The material was tumor tissue, obtained after neoadjuvant nivolumab, alone or with ipilimumab, at or shortly before surgery. These receptor sequences come from an adult with non-small cell lung cancer.

The rearrangement uses TRBV5-5 and TRBJ1-4; D possibly corresponds to TRBD1 (6 bases). Germline V gene sequence: CDR1 SGHKS, CDR2 YYEKEE (reference sequence). The CDR3 runs to 14 residues. Trimming cost V 0 bases and J 8 bases, with 11 bases left between them. CDR3 DNA sequence: TGTGCCAGCAGCTTGGCCGGGGGCGGGGAAAAACTGTTTTTT. Protein sequence: CASSLAGGGEKLFF.

The V gene is TRBV28, the J gene TRBJ2-2; tentatively, D is TRBD2 (5 bases). The CDR3 consists of 12 residues. CDR1 and CDR2 from the germline V gene are MDHEN and SYDVKM. V was clipped by 4 bases and J by 6 bases, with 6 bases between them. The CDR3 region is CASSSSSGELFF. The CDR3 DNA sequence: TGTGCCAGCAGTTCTAGCTCCGGGGAGCTGTTTTTT.

The gene calls are TRBV5-6 and TRBJ2-6; unclear D gene. Between the trimmed V and J ends, which lost 4 bases and 3 bases, there was a span of 5 bases. The germline V gene encodes CDR1 SGHDT and CDR2 YYEEEE. CDR3 length: 13 amino acids. CDR3 DNA: TGTGCCAGCAGCCTAGTTGGGGCCAACGTCCTGACTTTC. It translates to CASSLVGANVLTF.

This clone was detected once. CDR3 in amino acids: CASSLLHTEAFF. The CDR3 DNA sequence: TGTGCCAGCAGCTTACTCCACACTGAAGCTTTCTTT. This chain links TRBV11-3 with TRBJ1-1; D not resolved. This CDR3 is built from 12 residues. The V gene lost 2 bases and the J gene lost 3 bases, with 4 bases spanning the gap. Germline CDR1 SGHNT, CDR2 YENEEA.

The chain uses TRBV6-1 and TRBJ2-1; D is undetermined. This CDR3 spans 12 amino acids. Germline V CDR1 and CDR2: MNHNS, SASEGT. Trimming shortened V by 7 bases and J by 6 bases, and 10 bases separated the two germline ends. The CDR3 region has the DNA TGTGCCAGCACTTTTTTCTTCAATGAGCAGTTCTTC. Protein product: CASTFFFNEQFF.

This rearrangement joins TRBV2 to TRBJ2-1; D possibly corresponds to TRBD2 (6 bases). The CDR3 runs 13 residues. Germline CDR1 SNHLY, CDR2 FYNNEI. V shed 8 bases and J shed 5 bases, with 13 bases lying between them. Here the CDR3 DNA reads TGTGCCAGCTCGGTACTAGCCAACAATGAGCAGTTCTTC. Translation gives CASSVLANNEQFF.

V and J are TRBV11-2 and TRBJ2-2, with unresolved D. Germline V lookup: CDR1 SGHAT, CDR2 FQNNGV. Trimming took 7 bases from V and 1 from J, leaving 16 bases between them. The CDR3 loop spans 16 amino acids. The CDR3 sequence is CASTSVADMNTGELFF. DNA for the CDR3: TGTGCCAGCACCTCGGTGGCAGATATGAACACCGGGGAGCTGTTTTTT.

This chain connects TRBV30 to TRBJ2-2; TRBD2 agrees at 14 bases. The length of the CDR3 is 17 residues. From germline, CDR1 is GTSNPN and CDR2 SVGIG (reference sequence). The V and J ends lost 2 bases and 5 bases, in that order; junction bases with no gene match: 7. The CDR3, as DNA: TGTGCCTGGAGTCGAGGGACTAGCGGGAGAAATACCGGGGAGCTGTTTTTT. The encoded protein is CAWSRGTSGRNTGELFF.

This clone has just one count. This chain uses TRBV7-6 with TRBJ1-5; D is uncertain. There are 15 residues in the CDR3. Germline CDR1 SGHVS, CDR2 FNYEAQ. V gave up 1 base and J gave up 2 bases, with 9 bases separating them. The CDR3 here is CASSLEPGRNQPQHF. The CDR3 DNA reads as TGTGCCAGCAGCTTAGAGCCAGGACGCAATCAGCCCCAGCATTTT.

The chain has TRBV5-1 and TRBJ2-6; 9 nucleotides agree with TRBD1. CDR3 size: 15 residues. Germline CDR1 is SGHRS and CDR2 is YFSETQ. Trimming at V came to 6 bases and at J to 4 bases, leaving 5 bases not matched to a gene. The CDR3 sequence is CASTGTGFGANVLTF. CDR3 DNA sequence: TGCGCCAGCACCGGGACAGGGTTCGGGGCCAACGTCCTGACTTTC.

V usage is TRBV11-2 and J usage is TRBJ2-5, with a weak D call TRBD1 (6 bases). The CDR3 contains 16 residues. The germline CDR1 and CDR2 sequences are SGHAT and FQNNGV. With 3 bases removed from V and 4 bases from J, the gap between germline ends came to 18 bases. Written as DNA, the CDR3 is TGTGCCAGCAGCTTCGGCGCAGGGGTGAAGGCAGAGACCCAGTACTTC. Translation: CASSFGAGVKAETQYF.